The present entry profiles one TCR beta chain with its context. Profiling relied on immunoSEQ multiplex PCR, and the TCRdb table lists in-frame clones only, not all of them. This repertoire shows 74,000 or so clones, about 93% found once; its top ten account for around an eighth. These data come from a study of OX40 agonist ivuxolimab in advanced cancers. The V gene's germline CDR1 is MRHNA and CDR2 SNTAGT. Trimming took 0 bases from V and 2 from J, leaving 17 bases between them. There are 17 residues in the CDR3. The sample consisted of CD4+ or CD8+ T cells sorted from blood, taken in a trial of the OX40 agonist ivuxolimab. This TCR was recovered from an adult with an advanced solid tumor such as melanoma, head and neck, liver or kidney cancer. This chain links TRBV6-4 with TRBJ2-7, with TRBD2 as a possible D gene (6 bases). In nucleotides, the CDR3 is TGTGCCAGCAGTGACTCATTCTCCCGGGACTTTGCCTACGAGCAGTACTTC. Its protein is CASSDSFSRDFAYEQYF.